The T cell receptor beta chain under discussion was sequenced for a study of T cell repertoires in cytomegalovirus infection. From germline, CDR1 is SGHTA and CDR2 FQGNSA. The CDR3 contains 14 residues. V trimming: 5 bases; J trimming: 6 bases; junction bases outside the gene matches: 3. This clonotype was counted at least ten times. Its cognate antigen is unknown. TCRdb redid the calling of the reads with MiXCR, one entry per CDR3 protein. The top ten clones hold more than 35% of a sample with 100,000 to 120,000 distinct CDR3 sequences, more than 30% of them seen once. The chain links TRBV7-2 to TRBJ2-1, with 11 bases aligning to TRBD2. The sample was CD8+ T cells from cultured PBMCs, taken from culture after CMV antigen stimulation. This TCR was sampled from a human donor in good health (CMV status not recorded). Some clones in this sample may be carry-over from other donors' samples. The DNA of the CDR3 is TGTGCCAGCAGCCCTAGCGGGGGGAGCAATGAGCAGTTCTTC. Translation: CASSPSGGSNEQFF.